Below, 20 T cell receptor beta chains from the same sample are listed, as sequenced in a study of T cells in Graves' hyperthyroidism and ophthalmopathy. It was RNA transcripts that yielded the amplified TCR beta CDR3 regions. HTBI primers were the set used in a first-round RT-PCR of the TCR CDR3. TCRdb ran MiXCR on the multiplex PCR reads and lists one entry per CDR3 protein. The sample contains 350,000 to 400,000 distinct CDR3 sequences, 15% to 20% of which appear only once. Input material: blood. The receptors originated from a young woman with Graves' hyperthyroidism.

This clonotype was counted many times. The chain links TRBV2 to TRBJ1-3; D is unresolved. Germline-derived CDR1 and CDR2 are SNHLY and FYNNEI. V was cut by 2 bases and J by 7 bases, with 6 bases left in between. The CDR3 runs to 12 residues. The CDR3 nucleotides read TGTGCCAGCAGTGAAAGTAAGAACACCATATATTTT. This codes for CASSESKNTIYF.

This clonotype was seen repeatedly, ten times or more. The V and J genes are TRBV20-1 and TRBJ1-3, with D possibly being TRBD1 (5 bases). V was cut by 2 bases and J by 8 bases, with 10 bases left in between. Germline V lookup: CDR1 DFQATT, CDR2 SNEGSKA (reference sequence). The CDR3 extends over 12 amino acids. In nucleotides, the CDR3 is TGCAGTGCTAGATATAGGGGTGACACCATATATTTT. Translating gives CSARYRGDTIYF.

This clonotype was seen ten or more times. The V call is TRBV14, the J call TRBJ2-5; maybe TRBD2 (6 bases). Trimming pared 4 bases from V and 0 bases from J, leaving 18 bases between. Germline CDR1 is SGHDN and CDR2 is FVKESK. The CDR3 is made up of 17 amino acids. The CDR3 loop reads CASSPRSWWRDQETQYF. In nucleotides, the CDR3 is TGTGCCAGCAGCCCTCGATCCTGGTGGAGGGACCAAGAGACCCAGTACTTC.

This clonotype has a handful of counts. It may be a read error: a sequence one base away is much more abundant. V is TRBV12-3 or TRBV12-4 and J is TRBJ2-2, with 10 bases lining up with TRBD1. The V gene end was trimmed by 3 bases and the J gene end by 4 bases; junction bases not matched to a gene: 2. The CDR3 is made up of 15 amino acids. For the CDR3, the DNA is TGTGCCAGCAGTTTCCGGACAGGGGGCACCGGGGAGCTGTTTTTT. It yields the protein CASSFRTGGTGELFF.

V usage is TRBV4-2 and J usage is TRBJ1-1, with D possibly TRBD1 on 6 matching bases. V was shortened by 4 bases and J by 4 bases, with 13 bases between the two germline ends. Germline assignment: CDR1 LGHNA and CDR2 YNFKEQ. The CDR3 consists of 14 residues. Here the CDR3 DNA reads TGTGCCAGCAGCCCCGAGGGGGGCCCCACTGAAGCTTTCTTT. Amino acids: CASSPEGGPTEAFF.

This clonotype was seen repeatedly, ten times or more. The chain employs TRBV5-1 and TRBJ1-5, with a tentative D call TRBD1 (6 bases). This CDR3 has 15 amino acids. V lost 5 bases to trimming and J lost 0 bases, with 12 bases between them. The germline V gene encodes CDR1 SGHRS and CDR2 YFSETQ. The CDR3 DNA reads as TGCGCCAGCAGACCGACAGGCTATAGCAATCAGCCCCAGCATTTT. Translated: CASRPTGYSNQPQHF.

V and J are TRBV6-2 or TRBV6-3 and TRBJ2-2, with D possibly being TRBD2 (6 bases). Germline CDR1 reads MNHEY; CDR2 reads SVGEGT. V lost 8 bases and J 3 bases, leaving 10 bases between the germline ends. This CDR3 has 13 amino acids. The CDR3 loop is CASDPGDTGELFF. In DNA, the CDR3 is TGTGCCAGCGACCCGGGGGACACCGGGGAGCTGTTTTTT.

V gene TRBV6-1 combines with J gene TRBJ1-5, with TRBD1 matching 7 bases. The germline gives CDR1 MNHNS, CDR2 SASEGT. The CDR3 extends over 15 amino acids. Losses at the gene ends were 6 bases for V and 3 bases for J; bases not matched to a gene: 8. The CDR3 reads CASSLGQEYNQPQHF. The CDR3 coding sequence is TGTGCCAGCAGCCTTGGACAGGAGTACAATCAGCCCCAGCATTTT.

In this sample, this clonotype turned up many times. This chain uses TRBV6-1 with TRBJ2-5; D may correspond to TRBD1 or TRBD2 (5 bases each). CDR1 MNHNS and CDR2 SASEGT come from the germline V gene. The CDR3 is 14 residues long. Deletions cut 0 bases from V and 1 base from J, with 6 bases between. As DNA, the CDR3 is TGTGCCAGCAGTGAAGCGAGGGGCCAAGAGACCCAGTACTTC. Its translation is CASSEARGQETQYF.

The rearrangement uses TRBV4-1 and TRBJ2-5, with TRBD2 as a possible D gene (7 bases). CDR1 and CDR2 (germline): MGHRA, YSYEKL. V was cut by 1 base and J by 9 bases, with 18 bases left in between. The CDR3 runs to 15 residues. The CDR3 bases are TGCGCCAGCAGCCAAGGGAGGGGGGGTTCTACGTCCCAGTACTTC. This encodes CASSQGRGGSTSQYF.

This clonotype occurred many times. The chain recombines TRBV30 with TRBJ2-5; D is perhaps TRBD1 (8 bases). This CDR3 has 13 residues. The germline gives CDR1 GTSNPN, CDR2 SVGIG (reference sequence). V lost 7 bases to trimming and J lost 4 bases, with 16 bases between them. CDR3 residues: CALSQGGVETQYF. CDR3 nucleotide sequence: TGTGCCTTGTCACAGGGGGGGGTAGAGACCCAGTACTTC.

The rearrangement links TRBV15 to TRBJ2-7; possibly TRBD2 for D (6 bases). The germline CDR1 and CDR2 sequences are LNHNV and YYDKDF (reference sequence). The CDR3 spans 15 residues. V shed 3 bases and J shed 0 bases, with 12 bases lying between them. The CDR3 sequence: CATSRKEGRSYEQYF. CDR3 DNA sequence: TGTGCCACCAGCAGGAAGGAGGGCCGCTCCTACGAGCAGTACTTC.

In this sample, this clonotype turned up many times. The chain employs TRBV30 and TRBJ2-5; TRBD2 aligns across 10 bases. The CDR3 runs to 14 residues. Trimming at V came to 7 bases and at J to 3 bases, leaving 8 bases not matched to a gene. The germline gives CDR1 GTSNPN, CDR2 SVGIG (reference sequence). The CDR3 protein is CAFCPAGGEETQYF. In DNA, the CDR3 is TGTGCCTTCTGCCCAGCGGGGGGGGAAGAGACCCAGTACTTC.

The DNA of the CDR3 is TGCAGCGTTGAGAGTTGGCAGCGGGGTGAAGCTTTCTTT. It yields the protein CSVESWQRGEAFF. The J gene is TRBJ1-1, the V gene TRBV29-1, with D uncertain. Between the trimmed V and J ends, which lost 3 bases and 7 bases, there was a span of 15 bases. The germline V gene encodes CDR1 SQVTM and CDR2 ANQGSEA. The CDR3 extends over 13 amino acids. Based on the CDR3 plus reference TRBV29-1 and TRBJ1-1, the full variable domain is SAVISQKPSRDICQRGTSLTIQCQVDSQVTMMFWYRQQPGQSLTLIATANQGSEATYESGFVIDKFPISRPNLTFSTLTVSNMSPEDSSIYLCSVESWQRGEAFFGQGTRLTVV.

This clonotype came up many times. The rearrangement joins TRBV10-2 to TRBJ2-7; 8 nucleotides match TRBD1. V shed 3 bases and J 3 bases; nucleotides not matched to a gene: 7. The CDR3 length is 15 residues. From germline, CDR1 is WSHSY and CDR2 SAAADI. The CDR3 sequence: CASSDPDRGDYEQYF. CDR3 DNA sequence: TGCGCCAGCAGTGATCCCGACAGGGGAGACTACGAGCAGTACTTC.

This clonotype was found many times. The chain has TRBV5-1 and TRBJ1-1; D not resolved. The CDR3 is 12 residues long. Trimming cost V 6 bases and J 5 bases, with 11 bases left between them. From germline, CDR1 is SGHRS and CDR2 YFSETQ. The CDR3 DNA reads TGCGCCAGCAACGAGTTGGGGACTGAAGCTTTCTTT. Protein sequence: CASNELGTEAFF.

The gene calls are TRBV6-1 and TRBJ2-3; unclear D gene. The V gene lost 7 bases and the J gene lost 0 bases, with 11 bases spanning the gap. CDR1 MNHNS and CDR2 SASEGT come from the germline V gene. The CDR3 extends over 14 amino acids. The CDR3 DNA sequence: TGTGCCAGCACAAGGGCCCCTAGCACAGATACGCAGTATTTT. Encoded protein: CASTRAPSTDTQYF.

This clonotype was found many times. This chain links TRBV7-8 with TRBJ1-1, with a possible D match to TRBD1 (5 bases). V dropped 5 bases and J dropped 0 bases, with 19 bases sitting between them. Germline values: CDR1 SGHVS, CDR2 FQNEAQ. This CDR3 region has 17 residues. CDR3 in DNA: TGTGCCAGCAGCCCGGGGGTCGGTGGCCGCATGAACACTGAAGCTTTCTTT. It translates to CASSPGVGGRMNTEAFF.

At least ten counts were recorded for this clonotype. CDR3 DNA: TGTGCCAGCAGTTACTCGAGAGCGACTGAAGCTTTCTTT. Encoded protein: CASSYSRATEAFF. The chain has TRBV6-5 and TRBJ1-1; D is unresolved. Trimming pared 0 bases from V and 5 bases from J, leaving 7 bases between. Germline V gene data show CDR1 as MNHEY and CDR2 as SVGAGI. The length of the CDR3 is 13 residues.

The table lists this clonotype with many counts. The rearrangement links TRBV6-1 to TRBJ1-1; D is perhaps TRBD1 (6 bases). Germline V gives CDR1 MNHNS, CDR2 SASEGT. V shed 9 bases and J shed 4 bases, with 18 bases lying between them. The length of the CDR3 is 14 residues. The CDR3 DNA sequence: TGTGCCAGTAGGGACGGGGGGCCGGCCACTGAAGCTTTCTTT. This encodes CASRDGGPATEAFF.